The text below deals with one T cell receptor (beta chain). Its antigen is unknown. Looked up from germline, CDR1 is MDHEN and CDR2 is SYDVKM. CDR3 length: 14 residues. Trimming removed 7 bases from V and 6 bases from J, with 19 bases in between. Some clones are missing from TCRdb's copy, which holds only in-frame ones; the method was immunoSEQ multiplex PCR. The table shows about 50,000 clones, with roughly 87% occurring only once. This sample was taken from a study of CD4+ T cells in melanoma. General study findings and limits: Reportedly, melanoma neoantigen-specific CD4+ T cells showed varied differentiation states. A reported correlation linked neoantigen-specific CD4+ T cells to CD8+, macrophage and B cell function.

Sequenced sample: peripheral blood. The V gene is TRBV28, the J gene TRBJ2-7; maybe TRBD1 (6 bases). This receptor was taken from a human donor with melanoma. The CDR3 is CASIQQGTAREQYF. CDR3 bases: TGTGCCAGCATCCAACAGGGTACGGCCCGCGAGCAGTACTTC.